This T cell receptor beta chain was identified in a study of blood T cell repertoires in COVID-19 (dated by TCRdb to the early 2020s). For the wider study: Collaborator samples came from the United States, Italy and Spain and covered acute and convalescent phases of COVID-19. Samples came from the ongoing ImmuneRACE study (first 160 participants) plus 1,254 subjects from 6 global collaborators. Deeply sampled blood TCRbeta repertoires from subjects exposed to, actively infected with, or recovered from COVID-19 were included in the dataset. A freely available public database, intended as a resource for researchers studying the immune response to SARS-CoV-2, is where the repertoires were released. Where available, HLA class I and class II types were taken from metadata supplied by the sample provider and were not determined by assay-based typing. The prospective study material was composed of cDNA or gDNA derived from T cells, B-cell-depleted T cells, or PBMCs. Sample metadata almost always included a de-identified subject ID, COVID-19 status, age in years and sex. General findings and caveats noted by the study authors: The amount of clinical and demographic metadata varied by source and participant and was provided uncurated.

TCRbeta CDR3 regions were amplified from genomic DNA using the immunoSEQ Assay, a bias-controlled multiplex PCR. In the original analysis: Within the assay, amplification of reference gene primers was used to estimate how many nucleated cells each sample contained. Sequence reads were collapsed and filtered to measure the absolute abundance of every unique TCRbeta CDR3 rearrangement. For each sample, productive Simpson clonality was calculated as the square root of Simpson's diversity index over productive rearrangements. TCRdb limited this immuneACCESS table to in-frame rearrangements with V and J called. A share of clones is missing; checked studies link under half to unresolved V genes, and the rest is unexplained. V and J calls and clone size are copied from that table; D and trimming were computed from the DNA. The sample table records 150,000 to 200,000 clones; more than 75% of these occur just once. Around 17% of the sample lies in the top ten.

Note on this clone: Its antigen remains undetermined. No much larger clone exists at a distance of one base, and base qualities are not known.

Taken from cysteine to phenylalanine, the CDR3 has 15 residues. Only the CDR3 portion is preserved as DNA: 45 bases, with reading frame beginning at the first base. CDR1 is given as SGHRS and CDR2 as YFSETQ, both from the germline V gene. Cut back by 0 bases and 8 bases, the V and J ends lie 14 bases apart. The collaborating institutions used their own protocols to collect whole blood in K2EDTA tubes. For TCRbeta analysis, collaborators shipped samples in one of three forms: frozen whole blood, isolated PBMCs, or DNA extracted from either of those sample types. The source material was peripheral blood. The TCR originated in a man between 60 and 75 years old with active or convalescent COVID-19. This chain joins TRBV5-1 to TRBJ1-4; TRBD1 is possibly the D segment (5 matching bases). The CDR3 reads CASSLAGGSSEKLFF. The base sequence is TGCGCCAGCAGCTTGGCCGGGGGTAGCAGCGAAAAACTGTTTTTT.